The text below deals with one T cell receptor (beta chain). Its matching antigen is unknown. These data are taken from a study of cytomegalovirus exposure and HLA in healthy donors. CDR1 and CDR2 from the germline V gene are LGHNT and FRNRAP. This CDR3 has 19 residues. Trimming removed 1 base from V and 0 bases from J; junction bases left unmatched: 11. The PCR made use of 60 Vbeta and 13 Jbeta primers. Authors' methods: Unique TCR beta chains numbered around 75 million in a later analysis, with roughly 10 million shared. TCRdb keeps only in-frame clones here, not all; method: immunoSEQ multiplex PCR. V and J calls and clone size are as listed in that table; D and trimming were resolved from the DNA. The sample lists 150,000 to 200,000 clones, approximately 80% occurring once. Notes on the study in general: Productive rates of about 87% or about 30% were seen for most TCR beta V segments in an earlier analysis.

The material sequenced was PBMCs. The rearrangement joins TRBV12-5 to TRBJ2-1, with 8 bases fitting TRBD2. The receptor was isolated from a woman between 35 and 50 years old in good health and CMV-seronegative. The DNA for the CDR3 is TGTGCTAGTGGTTTGGACCGGTGGGAGCGGGAGAGCTCCTACAATGAGCAGTTCTTC. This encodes CASGLDRWERESSYNEQFF.